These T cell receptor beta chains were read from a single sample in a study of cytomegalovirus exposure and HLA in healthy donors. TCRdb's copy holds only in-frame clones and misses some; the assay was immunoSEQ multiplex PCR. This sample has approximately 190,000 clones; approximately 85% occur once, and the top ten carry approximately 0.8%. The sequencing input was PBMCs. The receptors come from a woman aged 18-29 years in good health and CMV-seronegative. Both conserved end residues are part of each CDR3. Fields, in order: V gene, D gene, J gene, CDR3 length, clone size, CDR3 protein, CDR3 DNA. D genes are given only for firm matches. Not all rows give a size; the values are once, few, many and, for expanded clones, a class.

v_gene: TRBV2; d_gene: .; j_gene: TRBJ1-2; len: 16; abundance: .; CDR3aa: CASSEALGRNLYGYTF; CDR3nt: TGTGCCAGCAGTGAAGCGCTCGGGAGAAACCTATATGGCTACACCTTC
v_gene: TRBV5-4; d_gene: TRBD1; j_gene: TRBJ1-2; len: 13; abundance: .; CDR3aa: CASTLGQDYGYTF; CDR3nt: TGTGCCAGCACCCTCGGACAGGACTATGGCTACACCTTC
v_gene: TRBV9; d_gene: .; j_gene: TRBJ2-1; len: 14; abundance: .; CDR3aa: CATKPGQEYNEQFF; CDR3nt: TGTGCCACCAAGCCTGGGCAGGAATACAATGAGCAGTTCTTC
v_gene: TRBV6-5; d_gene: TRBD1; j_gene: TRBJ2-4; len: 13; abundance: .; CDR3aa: CASSEGQGVDQYF; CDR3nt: TGTGCCAGCAGTGAGGGACAGGGGGTTGATCAGTACTTC
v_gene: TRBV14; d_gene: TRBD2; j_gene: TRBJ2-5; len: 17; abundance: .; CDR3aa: CASSQFRVAGGQETQYF; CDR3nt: TGTGCCAGCAGCCAATTCAGGGTAGCGGGGGGTCAAGAGACCCAGTACTTC
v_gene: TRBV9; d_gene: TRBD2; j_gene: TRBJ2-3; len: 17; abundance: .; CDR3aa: CASTPGLAGNTIDTQYF; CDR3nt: TGTGCCAGCACCCCTGGACTAGCGGGGAACACAATAGATACGCAGTATTTT
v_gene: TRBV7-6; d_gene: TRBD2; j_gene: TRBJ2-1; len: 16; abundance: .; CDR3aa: CASSLGGGSGSTEQFF; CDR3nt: TGTGCCAGCAGCTTAGGAGGGGGTAGCGGGAGTACTGAGCAGTTCTTC
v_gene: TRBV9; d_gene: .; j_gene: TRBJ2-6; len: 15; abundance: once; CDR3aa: CASSVAGSGANVLTF; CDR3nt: TGTGCCAGCAGCGTAGCCGGCTCTGGGGCCAACGTCCTGACTTTC
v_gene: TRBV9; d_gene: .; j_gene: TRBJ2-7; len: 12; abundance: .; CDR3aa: CASSVDRGEQYF; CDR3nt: TGTGCCAGCAGCGTAGATAGGGGCGAGCAGTACTTC
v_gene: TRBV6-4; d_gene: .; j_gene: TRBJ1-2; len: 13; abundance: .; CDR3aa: CASSDSTGFGYTF; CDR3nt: TGTGCCAGCAGTGACTCGACCGGGTTTGGCTACACCTTC
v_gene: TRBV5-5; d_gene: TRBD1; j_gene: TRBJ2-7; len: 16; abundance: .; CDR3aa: CASKTTGTGGNDEQYF; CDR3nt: TGTGCCAGCAAAACAACCGGGACAGGGGGTAACGACGAGCAGTACTTC
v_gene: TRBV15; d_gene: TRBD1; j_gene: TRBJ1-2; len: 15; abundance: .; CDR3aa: CATSREGQGASGYTF; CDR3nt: TGTGCCACCAGCAGAGAGGGACAGGGGGCCTCGGGCTACACCTTC
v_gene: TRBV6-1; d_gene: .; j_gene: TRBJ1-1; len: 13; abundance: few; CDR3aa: CASGLRGNTEAFF; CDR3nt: TGTGCCAGCGGACTCAGGGGGAACACTGAAGCTTTCTTT
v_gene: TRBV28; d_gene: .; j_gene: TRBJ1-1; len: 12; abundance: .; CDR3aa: CASSSRGAEAFF; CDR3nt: TGTGCCAGCAGTTCTCGGGGGGCGGAAGCTTTCTTT
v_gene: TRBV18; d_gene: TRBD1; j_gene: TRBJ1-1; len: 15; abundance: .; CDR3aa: CASSPQTGVDTEAFF; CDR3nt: TGTGCCAGCTCACCCCAAACAGGGGTGGACACTGAAGCTTTCTTT
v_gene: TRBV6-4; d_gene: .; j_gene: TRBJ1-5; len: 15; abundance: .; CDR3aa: CASSDVHRVDQPQHF; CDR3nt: TGTGCCAGCAGTGACGTGCACAGGGTGGATCAGCCCCAGCATTTT
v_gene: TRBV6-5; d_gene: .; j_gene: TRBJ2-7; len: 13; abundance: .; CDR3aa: CASSYDGYYEQYF; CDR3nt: TGTGCCAGCAGTTATGACGGGTACTACGAGCAGTACTTC
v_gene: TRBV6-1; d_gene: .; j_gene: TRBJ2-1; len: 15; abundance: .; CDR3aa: CASSAQGTPYNEQFF; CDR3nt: TGTGCCAGCAGTGCGCAGGGTACACCCTACAATGAGCAGTTCTTC
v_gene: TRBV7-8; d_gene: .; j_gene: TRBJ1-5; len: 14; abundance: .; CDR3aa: CASSLGVQSQPQHF; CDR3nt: TGTGCCAGCAGCTTGGGAGTCCAGAGTCAGCCCCAGCATTTT
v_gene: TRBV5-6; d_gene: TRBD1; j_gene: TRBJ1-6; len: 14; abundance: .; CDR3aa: CASSWGQGISPLHF; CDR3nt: TGTGCCAGCAGCTGGGGACAGGGGATTTCACCCCTCCACTTT
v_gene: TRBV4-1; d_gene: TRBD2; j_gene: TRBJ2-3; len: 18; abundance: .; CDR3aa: CASSQEGISGSSTDTQYF; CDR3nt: TGCGCCAGCAGCCAAGAAGGGATTAGCGGGAGTTCCACAGATACGCAGTATTTT
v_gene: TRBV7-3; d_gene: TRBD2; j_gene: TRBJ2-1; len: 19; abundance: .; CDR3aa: CASSLTLTNGLAGDNEQFF; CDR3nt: TGTGCCAGCAGCTTAACCTTAACGAATGGACTAGCGGGGGACAATGAGCAGTTCTTC
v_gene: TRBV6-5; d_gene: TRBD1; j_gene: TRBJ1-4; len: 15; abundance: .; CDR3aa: CASSPGVQGDEKLFF; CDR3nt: TGTGCCAGCAGCCCCGGGGTTCAGGGGGATGAAAAACTGTTTTTT
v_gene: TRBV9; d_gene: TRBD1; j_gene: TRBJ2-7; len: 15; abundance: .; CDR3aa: CASSVGQGAIYEQYF; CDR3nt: TGTGCCAGCAGCGTAGGACAGGGGGCTATTTACGAGCAGTACTTC
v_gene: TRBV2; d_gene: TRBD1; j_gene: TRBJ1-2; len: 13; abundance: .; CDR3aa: CASIAGGAYGYTF; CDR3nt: TGTGCCAGCATAGCAGGGGGCGCCTATGGCTACACCTTC
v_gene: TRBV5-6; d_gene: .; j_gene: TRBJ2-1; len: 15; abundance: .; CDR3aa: CASSKGVNSYNEQFF; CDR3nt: TGTGCCAGCAGCAAAGGGGTAAACTCCTACAATGAGCAGTTCTTC
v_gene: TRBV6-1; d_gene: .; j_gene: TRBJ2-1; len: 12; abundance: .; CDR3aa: CASKDFHNEQFF; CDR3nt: TGTGCCAGCAAGGACTTCCACAATGAGCAGTTCTTC
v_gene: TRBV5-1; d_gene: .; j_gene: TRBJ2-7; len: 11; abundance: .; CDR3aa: CASKDSDEQYF; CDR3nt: TGCGCCAGCAAGGACTCTGACGAGCAGTACTTC
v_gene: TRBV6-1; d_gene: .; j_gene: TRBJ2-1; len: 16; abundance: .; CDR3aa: CASSDPLGWGLDEQFF; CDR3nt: TGTGCCAGCAGTGACCCACTAGGCTGGGGTCTTGATGAGCAGTTCTTC
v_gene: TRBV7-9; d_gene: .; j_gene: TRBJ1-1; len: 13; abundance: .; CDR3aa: CASSLALGGITFF; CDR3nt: TGTGCCAGCAGCTTAGCGCTGGGGGGAATAACTTTCTTT
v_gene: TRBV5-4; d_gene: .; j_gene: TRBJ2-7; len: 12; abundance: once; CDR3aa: CASSFGHNEQYF; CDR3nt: TGTGCCAGCAGCTTTGGGCACAACGAGCAGTACTTC
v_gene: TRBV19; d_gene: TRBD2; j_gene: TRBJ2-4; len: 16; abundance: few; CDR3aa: CASSAGAGGVKNIQYF; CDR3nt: TGTGCCAGTAGTGCTGGAGCGGGAGGGGTCAAAAACATTCAGTACTTC
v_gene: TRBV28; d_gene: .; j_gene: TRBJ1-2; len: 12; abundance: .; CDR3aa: CASTDSGNGYTF; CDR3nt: TGTGCCAGCACGGACAGCGGGAATGGCTACACCTTC
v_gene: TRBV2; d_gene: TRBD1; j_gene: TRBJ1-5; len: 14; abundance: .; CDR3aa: CASGKDRANQPQHF; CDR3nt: TGTGCCAGCGGTAAGGACAGGGCCAATCAGCCCCAGCATTTT
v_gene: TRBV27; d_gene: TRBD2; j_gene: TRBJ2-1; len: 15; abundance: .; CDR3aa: CASSFGTSGWNEQFF; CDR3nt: TGTGCCAGCAGTTTCGGGACTAGCGGGTGGAATGAGCAGTTCTTC
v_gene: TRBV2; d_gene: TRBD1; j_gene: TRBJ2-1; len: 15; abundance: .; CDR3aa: CASSEEDRFYNEQFF; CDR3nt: TGTGCCAGCAGTGAAGAGGACAGGTTCTACAATGAGCAGTTCTTC
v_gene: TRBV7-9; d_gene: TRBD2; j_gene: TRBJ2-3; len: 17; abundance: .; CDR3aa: CASRNLGLADSTDTQYF; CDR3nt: TGTGCCAGCAGGAACCTGGGACTAGCGGACAGCACAGATACGCAGTATTTT
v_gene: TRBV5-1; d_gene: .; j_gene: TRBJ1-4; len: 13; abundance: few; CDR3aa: CASSPRGNEKLFF; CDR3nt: TGCGCCAGCAGCCCCCGGGGGAATGAAAAACTGTTTTTT
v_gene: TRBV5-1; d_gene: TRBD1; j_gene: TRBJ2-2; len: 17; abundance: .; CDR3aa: CASSPIAGTGDTGELFF; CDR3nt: TGCGCCAGCAGCCCTATAGCCGGGACAGGGGACACCGGGGAGCTGTTTTTT
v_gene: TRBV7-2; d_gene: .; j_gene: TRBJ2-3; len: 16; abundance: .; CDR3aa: CASSLAGWRDGDTQYF; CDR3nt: TGTGCCAGCAGCTTAGCGGGGTGGCGGGATGGAGATACGCAGTATTTT
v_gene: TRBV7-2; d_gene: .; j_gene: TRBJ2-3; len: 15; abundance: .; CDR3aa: CASSLTRQNTDTQYF; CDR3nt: TGTGCCAGCAGCTTAACACGTCAGAACACAGATACGCAGTATTTT
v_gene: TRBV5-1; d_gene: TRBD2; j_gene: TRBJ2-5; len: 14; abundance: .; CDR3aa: CASSPRLASETQYF; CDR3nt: TGCGCCAGCAGCCCCAGACTAGCGTCAGAGACCCAGTACTTC
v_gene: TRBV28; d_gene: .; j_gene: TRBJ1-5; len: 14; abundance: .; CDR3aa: CASSYRVSNQPQHF; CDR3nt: TGTGCCAGCAGCTACAGGGTTAGCAATCAGCCCCAGCATTTT
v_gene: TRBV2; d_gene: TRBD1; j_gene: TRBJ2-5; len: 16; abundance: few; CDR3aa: CASNRGRDRGRETQYF; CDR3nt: TGTGCCAGCAACAGAGGCCGGGACAGGGGCCGGGAGACCCAGTACTTC
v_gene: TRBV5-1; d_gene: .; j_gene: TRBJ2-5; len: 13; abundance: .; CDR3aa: CASSRTVPRTQYF; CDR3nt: TGCGCCAGCAGCCGCACAGTTCCCCGGACCCAGTACTTC
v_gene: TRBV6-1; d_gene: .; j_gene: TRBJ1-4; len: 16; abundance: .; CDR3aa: CASSGFLQSTNEKLFF; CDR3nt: TGTGCCAGCAGTGGCTTCTTGCAGTCAACTAATGAAAAACTGTTTTTT
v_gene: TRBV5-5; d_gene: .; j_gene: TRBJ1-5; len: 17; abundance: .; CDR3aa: CASSLGGASLSNQPQHF; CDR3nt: TGTGCCAGCAGCTTGGGTGGAGCCAGCCTAAGCAATCAACCCCAGCATTTT
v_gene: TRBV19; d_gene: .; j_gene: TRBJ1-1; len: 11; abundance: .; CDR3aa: CASRTGVEAFF; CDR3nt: TGTGCCAGTAGGACAGGAGTTGAAGCTTTCTTT
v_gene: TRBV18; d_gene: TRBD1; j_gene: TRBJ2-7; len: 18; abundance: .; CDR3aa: CASSPNSRLDRVFYEQYF; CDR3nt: TGTGCCAGCTCACCTAATTCTCGTCTGGACAGGGTTTTCTACGAGCAGTACTTC
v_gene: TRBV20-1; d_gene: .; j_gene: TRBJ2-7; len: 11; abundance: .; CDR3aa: CSAPWSYEQYF; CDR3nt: TGCAGTGCCCCGTGGAGTTACGAGCAGTACTTC
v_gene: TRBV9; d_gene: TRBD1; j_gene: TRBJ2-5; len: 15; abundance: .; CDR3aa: CASSVAGTGTEEQYF; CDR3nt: TGTGCCAGCAGCGTAGCGGGGACAGGGACTGAGGAGCAGTACTTC
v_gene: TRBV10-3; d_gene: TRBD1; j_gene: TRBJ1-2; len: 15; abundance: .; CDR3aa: CAISETDRPNYGYTF; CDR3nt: TGTGCCATCAGCGAAACGGACAGGCCGAACTATGGCTACACCTTC
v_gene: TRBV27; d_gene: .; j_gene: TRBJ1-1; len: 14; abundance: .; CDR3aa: CASSFHRQTTEAFF; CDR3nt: TGTGCCAGCAGTTTCCACCGACAGACGACTGAGGCTTTCTTT
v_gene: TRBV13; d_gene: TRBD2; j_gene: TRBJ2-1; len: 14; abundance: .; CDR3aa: CASSFGRPYNEQFF; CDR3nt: TGTGCCAGCAGCTTCGGGAGGCCCTACAATGAGCAGTTCTTC
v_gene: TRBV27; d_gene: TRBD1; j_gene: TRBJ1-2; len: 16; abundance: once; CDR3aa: CASSERAGQRNYGYTF; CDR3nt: TGTGCCAGCAGTGAAAGGGCGGGACAGCGAAACTATGGCTACACCTTC
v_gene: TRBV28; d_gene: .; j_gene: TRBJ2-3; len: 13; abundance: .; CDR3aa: CANRTRGRDTQYF; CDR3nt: TGTGCCAACCGGACCCGGGGAAGAGATACGCAGTATTTT
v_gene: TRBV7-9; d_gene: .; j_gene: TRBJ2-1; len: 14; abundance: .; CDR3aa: CASSFITGRNEQFF; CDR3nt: TGTGCCAGCAGCTTTATAACAGGGCGAAATGAGCAGTTCTTC
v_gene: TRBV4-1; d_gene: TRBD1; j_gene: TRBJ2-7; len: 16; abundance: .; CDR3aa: CASSQAGTGSSYEQYF; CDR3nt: TGCGCCAGCAGCCAAGCGGGGACAGGGAGCTCCTACGAGCAGTACTTC
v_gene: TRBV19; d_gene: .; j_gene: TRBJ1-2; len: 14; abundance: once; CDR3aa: CASTRLPAAGGYTF; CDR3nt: TGTGCCAGTACCCGCCTTCCCGCGGCCGGGGGCTACACCTTC